The sequence of this T cell receptor (beta chain) was determined in a study of T cell responses to AZD1222 COVID-19 vaccine. The V gene end was trimmed by 6 bases and the J gene end by 7 bases; junction bases not matched to a gene: 11. The CDR3 is made up of 15 amino acids. Germline V gene data show CDR1 as SEHNR and CDR2 as FQNEAQ (reference sequence). Findings of the study overall: Seropositivity was recorded at baseline in only a handful of AZD1222 recipients. An increase in Spike-specific TCR breadth and depth was observed after two AZD1222 doses.

Profiled with immunoSEQ multiplex PCR; TCRdb holds only in-frame clones, not every one. The sample comprises around 83,000 clones, less than 95% of which are singletons, and less than 5.5% rests with the top ten. About this clone: No antigen is known for it.

The specimen comprised peripheral blood, sampled 28 days after the second AZD1222 dose. The sequence was obtained from an adult who received the AZD1222 COVID-19 vaccine. The rearrangement uses TRBV7-9 and TRBJ2-1; TRBD1 matches 8 bases. The DNA of the CDR3 is TGTGCCAGCAGTTCCGGGACAGGAGGTTCTAATGAGCAGTTCTTC. The encoded protein is CASSSGTGGSNEQFF.